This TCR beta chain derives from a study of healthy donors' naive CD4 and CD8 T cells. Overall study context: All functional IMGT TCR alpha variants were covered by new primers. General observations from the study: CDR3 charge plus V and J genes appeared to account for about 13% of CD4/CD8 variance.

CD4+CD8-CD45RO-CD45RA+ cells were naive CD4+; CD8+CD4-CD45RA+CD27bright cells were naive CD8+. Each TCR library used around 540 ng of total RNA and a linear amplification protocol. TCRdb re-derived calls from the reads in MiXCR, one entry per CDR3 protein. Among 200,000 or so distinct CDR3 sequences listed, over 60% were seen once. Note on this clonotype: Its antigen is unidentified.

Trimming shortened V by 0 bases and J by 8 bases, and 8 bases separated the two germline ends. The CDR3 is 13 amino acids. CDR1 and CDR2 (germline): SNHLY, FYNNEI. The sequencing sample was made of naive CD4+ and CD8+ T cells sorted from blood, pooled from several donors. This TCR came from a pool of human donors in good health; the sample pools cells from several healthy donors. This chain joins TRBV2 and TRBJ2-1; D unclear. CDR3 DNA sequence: TGTGCCAGCAGTGAAGCCCCGCTCGATGAGCAGTTCTTC. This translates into CASSEAPLDEQFF.